This T cell receptor beta chain was captured by sequencing in a study of neurological immune-mediated disorders. Broader study findings: Among expanded clones, no CDR3 amino acid sequences were shared across subjects, a pattern suggesting private repertoires in all groups.

MiXCR, run by TCRdb on the 5' RACE reads, gives a single entry per CDR3 protein. This table has roughly 76,000 distinct CDR3 sequences, more than 3% appearing once. Germline V gene sequence: CDR1 MNHEY, CDR2 SVGEGT. Trimming pared 5 bases from V and 0 bases from J, leaving 8 bases between. The CDR3 has 14 residues. Many counts were recorded for this clonotype. Its antigen is not known. The sequenced sample consisted of PBMCs. The clonotype originates from a woman in her forties or fifties with multiple sclerosis. V gene TRBV6-2 or TRBV6-3 combines with J gene TRBJ1-3; no reliable D call. The DNA for the CDR3 is TGTGCCAGCAGTACCCTGGGCTCTGGAAACACCATATATTTT. Translated, it gives CASSTLGSGNTIYF.